The 18 T cell receptor beta chains below were found in one sample sequenced in a study of blood T cells in healthy people across ages. Combining a sample-barcoded 5' primer with a J-beta primer mix, a second PCR ran for 7 to 11 cycles. Via MiXCR, TCRdb re-called the 5' RACE reads, giving one row per CDR3 protein. The sample lists 1,300,000 or so distinct CDR3 sequences, approximately 59% occurring once. Sequenced: blood. Receptor source: a man aged 18 to 29 in good health.

This chain links TRBV7-9 with TRBJ2-7, with D unresolved. Deletions cut 1 base from V and 3 bases from J, with 10 bases between. Germline loops: CDR1 SEHNR, CDR2 FQNEAQ (reference sequence). CDR3 length: 14 amino acids. CDR3 nucleotide sequence: TGTGCCAGCAGCTTAGTGGCAAACGTCTACGAGCAGTACTTC. Translated: CASSLVANVYEQYF.

CDR3 nucleotide sequence: TGTGCCAGCACAGGACACCAAGAGACCCAGTACTTC. Protein product: CASTGHQETQYF. The chain has TRBV28 and TRBJ2-5; D gene ambiguous. Germline V lookup: CDR1 MDHEN, CDR2 SYDVKM. V dropped 7 bases and J dropped 0 bases, with 6 bases sitting between them. The CDR3 is made up of 12 amino acids.

The chain is built from TRBV20-1 and TRBJ2-6, with a possible D match to TRBD2 (5 bases). This CDR3 spans 16 amino acids. With 1 base removed from V and 2 bases from J, the gap between germline ends came to 12 bases. Per the germline V gene, CDR1 is DFQATT and CDR2 is SNEGSKA (reference sequence). In nucleotides, the CDR3 is TGCAGTGCTAGAGGCCCCCCGGGGACTGGGGCCAACGTCCTGACTTTC. Its translation is CSARGPPGTGANVLTF.

V usage is TRBV7-9 and J usage is TRBJ1-4; D unresolved. Trimming took off 10 bases at V and 8 bases at J, with 20 bases between the two ends. Germline loops: CDR1 SEHNR, CDR2 FQNEAQ (reference sequence). The CDR3 runs to 14 residues. The DNA for the CDR3 is TGTGCCACCTATTCAACCGGGTGGGAGGAAAAACTGTTTTTT. Residues: CATYSTGWEEKLFF. The full variable domain, with the rest looked up from reference TRBV7-9 and TRBJ1-4, is DTGVSQNPRHKITKRGQNVTFRCDPISEHNRLYWYRQTLGQGPEFLTYFQNEAQLEKSRLLSDRFSAERPKGSFSTLEIQRTEQGDSAMYLCATYSTGWEEKLFFGSGTQLSVL.

As to this clonotype: A read error is possible here, since a much larger clone lies one base away. The J gene is TRBJ2-1, the V gene TRBV7-9; 9 bases agree with TRBD2. The CDR3 spans 14 residues. The germline V gene encodes CDR1 SEHNR and CDR2 FQNEAQ (reference sequence). As DNA, the CDR3 is TGTGCCGGCAGCTTAGCGGGGGCCTACAATGAGCAGTTCTTC. Residues: CAGSLAGAYNEQFF.

The V call is TRBV14, the J call TRBJ2-5, with D hard to call. The CDR3 totals 12 residues. V was trimmed by 0 bases and J by 12 bases, leaving 11 bases between them. CDR1 is SGHDN and CDR2 is FVKESK in the germline V gene. CDR3 sequence: CASSQDRWAEYF. Here the CDR3 DNA reads TGTGCCAGCAGCCAAGATCGCTGGGCGGAGTACTTC.

V is TRBV6-6 and J is TRBJ1-1; D unclear. The V end lost 7 bases, the J end lost 4 bases, and 7 bases lay between the germline ends. This CDR3 has 11 amino acids. Per germline, CDR1 MNHNY and CDR2 SVGAGI (reference sequence). CDR3 sequence reads: CASKEGTEAFF. As DNA, the CDR3 is TGTGCCAGCAAGGAGGGCACTGAAGCTTTCTTT.

This clonotype came up a few times. The V and J genes are TRBV7-9 and TRBJ2-7; 9 bases fit TRBD2. The ends lost 3 bases at V and 2 bases at J; junction bases unmatched: 5. The V gene's germline CDR1 is SEHNR and CDR2 FQNEAQ (reference sequence). The CDR3 spans 15 residues. The chain's CDR3 is CASSFGPSGAYEQYF. CDR3 sequence (DNA): TGTGCCAGCAGCTTCGGTCCTAGCGGGGCCTACGAGCAGTACTTC. The full variable domain, in which reference TRBV7-9 and TRBJ2-7 provide the parts outside the CDR3, is DTGVSQNPRHKITKRGQNVTFRCDPISEHNRLYWYRQTLGQGPEFLTYFQNEAQLEKSRLLSDRFSAERPKGSFSTLEIQRTEQGDSAMYLCASSFGPSGAYEQYFGPGTRLTVT.

This rearrangement joins TRBV18 to TRBJ1-1; D is ambiguous. Germline loops: CDR1 KGHSH, CDR2 LQKENI. This CDR3 has 13 amino acids. V gave up 2 bases and J gave up 7 bases, with 11 bases separating them. CDR3 protein: CASSPSTRDEAFF. CDR3 in DNA: TGTGCCAGCTCACCATCGACACGGGATGAAGCTTTCTTT.

The gene calls are TRBV4-3 and TRBJ2-1; 13 bases map to TRBD2. This CDR3 contains 14 residues. The V gene's germline CDR1 is LGHNA and CDR2 YSLEER. V shed 5 bases, J shed 13 bases, and the junction held 8 bases outside the gene matches. CDR3 sequence reads: CASSSGLAGAPQFF. As DNA, the CDR3 is TGCGCCAGCAGCAGTGGACTAGCGGGGGCCCCCCAGTTCTTC.

This clonotype was counted a single time. V is TRBV7-9 and J is TRBJ1-2, with 8 bases lining up with TRBD1. The germline gives CDR1 SEHNR, CDR2 FQNEAQ (reference sequence). Trimming cost V 4 bases and J 7 bases; bases outside gene matches: 8. The CDR3 covers 14 residues. Written as DNA, the CDR3 is TGTGCCAGCAGCTCGGACAGGGCTCCGGGTGGCTACACCTTC. Its protein is CASSSDRAPGGYTF.

This chain links TRBV4-1 with TRBJ2-7; 8 bases line up with TRBD2. The CDR3 consists of 16 residues. J lost 2 bases, V lost 4 bases, and 10 bases had no gene match. Germline V gene sequence: CDR1 MGHRA, CDR2 YSYEKL. The CDR3 nucleotides are TGCGCCAGCAGCCCCCTACTAGCGGACAAAACCTACGAGCAGTACTTC. Its translation: CASSPLLADKTYEQYF.

The genes are TRBV6-5 and TRBJ2-1; TRBD2 agrees at 7 bases. V was pared by 0 bases and J by 1 base, with 6 bases of the junction left unmatched. This CDR3 comprises 17 residues. CDR1 MNHEY and CDR2 SVGAGI come from the germline V gene. CDR3 DNA sequence: TGTGCCAGCAGTTACTCAAGTGGGGGGGAATCCTACAATGAGCAGTTCTTC. It yields the protein CASSYSSGGESYNEQFF.

This chain's CDR3 is CASSPYLAGGKETQYF. In DNA, the CDR3 is TGTGCCAGCAGTCCCTATCTAGCGGGGGGGAAAGAGACCCAGTACTTC. The rearrangement uses TRBV27 and TRBJ2-5, with 12 bases fitting TRBD2. The V segment lost 5 bases and the J segment 3 bases; nucleotides outside the gene matches: 7. Per germline, CDR1 MNHEY and CDR2 SMNVEV (reference sequence). The length of the CDR3 is 16 residues.

The chain carries TRBV6-5 and TRBJ2-3; 13 positions agree with TRBD2. CDR1 and CDR2 from the germline V gene are MNHEY and SVGAGI. This CDR3 is built from 15 residues. V shed 10 bases, J shed 6 bases, and the junction held 10 bases outside the gene matches. CDR3 residues: CATAAGTSGIDTQYF. CDR3 DNA: TGTGCCACCGCGGCCGGGACTAGCGGGATTGATACGCAGTATTTT.

V and J are TRBV15 and TRBJ1-2; D ambiguous. This CDR3 contains 11 residues. V gave up 3 bases and J gave up 5 bases, with 4 bases separating them. The germline gives CDR1 LNHNV, CDR2 YYDKDF (reference sequence). CDR3 bases: TGTGCCACCAGCAGTGCATATGGCTACACCTTC. Translation: CATSSAYGYTF.

This clonotype occurred a few times. This rearrangement joins TRBV5-6 to TRBJ1-2; 7 positions agree with TRBD1. J was trimmed by 7 bases and V by 4 bases; bases with no gene match: 10. This CDR3 has 14 residues. In germline, CDR1 is SGHDT, CDR2 YYEEEE. The CDR3 is CASSPQTGKGGYTF. The DNA for the CDR3 is TGTGCCAGCAGCCCTCAGACAGGGAAAGGTGGCTACACCTTC.

The V and J genes are TRBV6-2 or TRBV6-3 and TRBJ1-1, with D perhaps TRBD1 (6 bases). Germline assignment: CDR1 MNHEY and CDR2 SVGEGT. The CDR3 is 15 amino acids. V was shortened by 4 bases and J by 4 bases, with 16 bases between the two germline ends. Here the CDR3 DNA reads TGTGCCAGCAGTTGGTTCAGGGGAGCAGGCACTGAAGCTTTCTTT. Its protein product is CASSWFRGAGTEAFF.